These T cell receptor beta chains were read from a single sample in a study of early T cells in non-severe SARS-CoV-2 infection. Each CDR3 protein is one row after TCRdb ran MiXCR on the 5' RACE reads. The sample lists 50,000 to 65,000 distinct CDR3 sequences; around 13% were seen once. Input material: whole blood. The receptors stem from an adult who was a healthcare worker with PCR-confirmed SARS-CoV-2 infection or an uninfected control (not recorded which). Both conserved end residues are part of each CDR3. A D gene is named only where the DNA matches it firmly.

J gene | D gene | V gene | CDR3 protein
TRBJ2-1 | NA | TRBV11-2 | CASSPTAYNEQFF
TRBJ1-2 | TRBD1 | TRBV10-3 | CAISGAGGYGYTF
TRBJ1-5 | TRBD1 | TRBV6-2/TRBV6-3 | CASRYSDRDRNQPQHF
TRBJ2-3 | NA | TRBV29-1 | CSAAVVAIGDTQYF
TRBJ1-1 | TRBD1 | TRBV7-3 | CASSPMGQAGTEAFF
TRBJ2-7 | TRBD2 | TRBV12-3/TRBV12-4 | CASSPLPQRDAKNEQYF
TRBJ1-1 | NA | TRBV5-5 | CASSLLLGDTEAFF
TRBJ2-1 | TRBD2 | TRBV7-9 | CASSPPTSGHNEQFF
TRBJ1-4 | TRBD1 | TRBV5-6 | CASSHRVGGSEKLFF
TRBJ2-7 | TRBD1 | TRBV20-1 | CSAADRGQADYEQYF
TRBJ2-7 | NA | TRBV14 | CASRKMGAYEQYF
TRBJ2-1 | TRBD1 | TRBV11-2 | CASSPRTGDSYNEQFF
TRBJ1-2 | NA | TRBV5-6 | CASSLAQGTYGYTF
TRBJ2-3 | TRBD2 | TRBV20-1 | CSGGSTDTQYF
TRBJ1-5 | TRBD1 | TRBV30 | CAWSRDRGNQPQHF
TRBJ1-1 | NA | TRBV7-6 | CASSLGGYPEAFF
TRBJ1-1 | NA | TRBV4-2 | CASSQALEAFF
TRBJ1-4 | TRBD1 | TRBV27 | CASSPDRAFNEKLFF
TRBJ2-7 | NA | TRBV6-1 | CASLRGSPYEQYF
TRBJ1-1 | NA | TRBV25-1 | CASTAGGFEAFF
TRBJ1-5 | NA | TRBV18 | CASSLTGTGNQPQHF
TRBJ1-3 | NA | TRBV18 | CASSPASSGRHSGNTIYF
TRBJ2-1 | TRBD1 | TRBV7-3 | CASSQTGGEQFF
TRBJ2-1 | TRBD2 | TRBV6-2/TRBV6-3 | CASSYSTQRGSSYNEQFF
TRBJ2-7 | NA | TRBV5-1 | CASSWQGPNEQYF
TRBJ1-1 | NA | TRBV7-2 | CASSLEGRPGAFGTEAFF
TRBJ2-7 | TRBD1 | TRBV10-2 | CASSEPRTGGSEQYF
TRBJ1-2 | NA | TRBV2 | CASSEEYYGYTF
TRBJ2-1 | NA | TRBV2 | CASRREGGSNEQFF
TRBJ2-7 | TRBD1 | TRBV28 | CASSQGQALYEQYF
TRBJ1-1 | NA | TRBV25-1 | CASSESKENTEAFF
TRBJ1-4 | TRBD1 | TRBV10-3 | CAISESGTGDEKLFF
TRBJ1-1 | NA | TRBV6-5 | CASSTATRDVTEAFF
TRBJ1-1 | NA | TRBV6-5 | CASRQDSVYTEAFF
TRBJ2-3 | TRBD2 | TRBV29-1 | CSVEIPAGGSEGTDTQYF
TRBJ1-5 | TRBD1 | TRBV15 | CATSGTGSRQPQHF
TRBJ1-1 | NA | TRBV12-3/TRBV12-4 | CASSYTGLTEAFF
TRBJ2-7 | NA | TRBV6-2/TRBV6-3 | CASSRQSTREQYF
TRBJ2-7 | NA | TRBV4-3 | CASSSSRWGSREQYF
TRBJ1-1 | NA | TRBV7-6 | CASSLERRHTEAFF
TRBJ1-1 | NA | TRBV30 | CAWSRTGTTEAFF
TRBJ1-2 | NA | TRBV5-1 | CASSFLGRADGYTF
TRBJ1-4 | NA | TRBV6-2/TRBV6-3 | CASSLTAEKLFF
TRBJ2-6 | TRBD2 | TRBV5-1 | CASSLAGGTSGANVLTF
TRBJ2-2 | TRBD2 | TRBV5-1 | CASSPQPGGSTGELFF
TRBJ2-3 | NA | TRBV11-2 | CASSHPSGEVADTQYF